This T cell receptor (beta chain) was found in a study of blood T cell repertoires in COVID-19. Germline V gene lookup returns CDR1 SEHNR and CDR2 FQNEAQ (reference sequence). This CDR3 spans 17 amino acids. The V and J ends lost 5 bases and 10 bases, in that order; junction bases with no gene match: 14. Some clones are missing from TCRdb's copy, which holds only in-frame ones; the method was immunoSEQ multiplex PCR. Here the sample spans 650,000 to 800,000 clones, about nine tenths being singletons. This receptor was obtained from a woman in her late teens or twenties with acute or convalescent COVID-19. The sequenced sample consisted of peripheral blood. This chain connects TRBV7-9 to TRBJ1-6; 10 bases map to TRBD1. The CDR3 nucleotides read TGTGCCAGCAGCCTGGGACAGGGGCTCCACCTCGGGTCACCCCTCCACTTT. Its translation: CASSLGQGLHLGSPLHF.